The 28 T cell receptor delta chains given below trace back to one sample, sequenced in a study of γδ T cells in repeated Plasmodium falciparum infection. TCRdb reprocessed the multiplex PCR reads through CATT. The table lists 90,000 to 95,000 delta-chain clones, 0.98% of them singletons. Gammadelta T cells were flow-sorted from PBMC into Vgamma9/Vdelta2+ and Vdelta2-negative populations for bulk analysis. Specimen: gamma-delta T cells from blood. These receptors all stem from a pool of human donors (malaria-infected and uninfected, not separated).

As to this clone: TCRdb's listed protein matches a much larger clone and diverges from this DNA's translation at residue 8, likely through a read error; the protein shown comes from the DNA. The CDR3 region is CALGKATAGASGTDKLIF. The CDR3 nucleotides read TGTGCTCTTGGGAAAGCTACCGCGGGGGCCTCGGGGACCGATAAACTCATCTTT. V is TRDV1 and J is TRDJ1; tentatively, D is TRDD3 (5 bases). The J gene, absent from TCRdb, was called here by matching the DNA to germline. The ends were cut back, 5 bases at V and 2 bases at J, with 24 bases in the middle. Germline V lookup: CDR1 TSWWSYY, CDR2 QGS. The CDR3 is 18 amino acids.

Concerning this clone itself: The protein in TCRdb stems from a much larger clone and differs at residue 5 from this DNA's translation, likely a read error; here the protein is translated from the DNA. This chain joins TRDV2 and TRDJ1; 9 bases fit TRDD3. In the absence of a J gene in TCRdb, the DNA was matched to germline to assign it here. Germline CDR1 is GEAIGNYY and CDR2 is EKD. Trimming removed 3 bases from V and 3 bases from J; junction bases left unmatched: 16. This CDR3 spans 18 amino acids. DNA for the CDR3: TGTGCCTGTGACCCCCTAAATCTGGGGGATTTAGGGGCCGATAAACTCATCTTT. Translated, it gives CACDPLNLGDLGADKLIF.

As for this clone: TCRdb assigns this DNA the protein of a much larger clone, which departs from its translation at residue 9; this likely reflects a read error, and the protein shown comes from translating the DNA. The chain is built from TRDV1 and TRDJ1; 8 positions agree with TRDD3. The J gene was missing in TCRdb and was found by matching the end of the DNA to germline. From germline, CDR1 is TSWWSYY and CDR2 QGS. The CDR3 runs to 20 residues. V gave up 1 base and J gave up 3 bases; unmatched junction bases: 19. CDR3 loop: CALGEPLFPHLGIPSDKLIF. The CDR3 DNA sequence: TGTGCTCTTGGGGAACCACTCTTCCCACATTTGGGGATACCTTCCGATAAACTCATCTTT.

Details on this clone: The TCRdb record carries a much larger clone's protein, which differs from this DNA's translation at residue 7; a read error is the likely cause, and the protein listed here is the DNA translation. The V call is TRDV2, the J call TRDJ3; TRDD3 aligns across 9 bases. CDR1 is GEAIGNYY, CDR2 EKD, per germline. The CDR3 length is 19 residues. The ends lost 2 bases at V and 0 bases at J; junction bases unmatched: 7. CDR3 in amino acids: CACDSTWGYGSWDTRQMFF. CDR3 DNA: TGTGCCTGTGACAGTACTTGGGGATACGGCTCCTGGGACACCCGACAGATGTTTTTC.

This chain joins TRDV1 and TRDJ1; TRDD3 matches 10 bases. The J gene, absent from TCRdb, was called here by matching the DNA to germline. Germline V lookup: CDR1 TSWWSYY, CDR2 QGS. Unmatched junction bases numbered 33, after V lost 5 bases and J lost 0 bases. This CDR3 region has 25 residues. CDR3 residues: CALGKGTLWRRTWRGDTTDTDKLIF. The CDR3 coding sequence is TGTGCTCTTGGGAAGGGAACCCTTTGGCGCCGAACGTGGCGGGGGGATACGACAGACACCGATAAACTCATCTTT.

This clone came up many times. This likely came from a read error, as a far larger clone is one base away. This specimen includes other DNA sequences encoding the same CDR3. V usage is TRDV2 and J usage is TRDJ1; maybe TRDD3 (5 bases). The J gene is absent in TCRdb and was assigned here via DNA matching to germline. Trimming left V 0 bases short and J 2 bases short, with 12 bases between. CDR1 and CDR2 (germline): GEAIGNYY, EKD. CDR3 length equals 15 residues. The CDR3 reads CACDTGGMGTDKLIF. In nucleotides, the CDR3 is TGTGCCTGTGACACCGGTGGGATGGGGACCGATAAACTCATCTTT.

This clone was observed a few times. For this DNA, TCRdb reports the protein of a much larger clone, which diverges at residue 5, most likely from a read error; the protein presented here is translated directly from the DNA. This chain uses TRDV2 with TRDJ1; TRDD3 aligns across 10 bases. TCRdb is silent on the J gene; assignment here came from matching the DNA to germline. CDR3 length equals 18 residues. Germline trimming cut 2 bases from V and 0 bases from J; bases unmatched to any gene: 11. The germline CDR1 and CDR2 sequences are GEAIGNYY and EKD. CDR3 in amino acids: CACDSLGGIRHYTDKLIF. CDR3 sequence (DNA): TGTGCCTGTGACAGCTTGGGGGGGATACGCCACTACACCGATAAACTCATCTTT.

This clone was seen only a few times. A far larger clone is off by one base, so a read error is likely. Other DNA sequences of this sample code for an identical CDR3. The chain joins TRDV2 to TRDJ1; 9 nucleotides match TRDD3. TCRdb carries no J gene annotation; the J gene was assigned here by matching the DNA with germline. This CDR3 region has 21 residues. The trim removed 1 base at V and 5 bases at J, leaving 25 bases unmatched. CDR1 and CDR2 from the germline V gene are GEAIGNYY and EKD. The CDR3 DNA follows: TGTGCCTGTGACACACTACGTTCCGGCGTACTGGGGGACACAGCGGGTGATAAACTCATCTTT. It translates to CACDTLRSGVLGDTAGDKLIF.

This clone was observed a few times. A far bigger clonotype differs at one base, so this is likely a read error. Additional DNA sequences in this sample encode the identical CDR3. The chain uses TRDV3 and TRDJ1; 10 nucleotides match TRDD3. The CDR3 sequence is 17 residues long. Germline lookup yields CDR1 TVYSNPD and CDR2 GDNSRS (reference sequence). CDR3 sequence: CAFPPPTGGSDTDKLIF. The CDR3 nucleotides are TGTGCTTTCCCTCCCCCGACTGGGGGATCAGACACCGATAAACTCATCTTT.

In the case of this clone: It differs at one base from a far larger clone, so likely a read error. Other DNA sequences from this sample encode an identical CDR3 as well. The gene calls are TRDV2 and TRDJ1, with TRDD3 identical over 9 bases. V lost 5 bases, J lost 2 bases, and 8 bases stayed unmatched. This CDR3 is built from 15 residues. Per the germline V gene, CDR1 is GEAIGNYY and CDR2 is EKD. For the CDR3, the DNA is TGTGCCTGTGCTTCCTTGCTGGGGGATACCGATAAACTCATCTTT. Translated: CACASLLGDTDKLIF.

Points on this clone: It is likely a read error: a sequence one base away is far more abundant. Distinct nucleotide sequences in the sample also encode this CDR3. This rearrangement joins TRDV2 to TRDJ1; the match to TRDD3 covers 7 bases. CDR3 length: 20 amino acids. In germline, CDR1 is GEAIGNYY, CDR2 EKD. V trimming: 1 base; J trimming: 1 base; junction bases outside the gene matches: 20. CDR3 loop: CACDTPSGSGGPGFTDKLIF. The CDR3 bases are TGTGCCTGTGACACTCCGTCGGGGTCTGGGGGGCCTGGCTTCACCGATAAACTCATCTTT.

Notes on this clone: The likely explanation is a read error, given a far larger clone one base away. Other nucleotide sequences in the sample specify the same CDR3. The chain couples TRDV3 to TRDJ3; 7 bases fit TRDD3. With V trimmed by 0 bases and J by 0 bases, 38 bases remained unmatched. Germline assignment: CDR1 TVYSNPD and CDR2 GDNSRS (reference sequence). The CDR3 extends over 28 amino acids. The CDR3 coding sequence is TGTGCCTTTAGGCCTAACCCACCAGACGGAAAAGCAATCTGGGGGTGGGTGGGCTGCTCCTGGGACACCCGACAGATGTTTTTC. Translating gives CAFRPNPPDGKAIWGWVGCSWDTRQMFF.

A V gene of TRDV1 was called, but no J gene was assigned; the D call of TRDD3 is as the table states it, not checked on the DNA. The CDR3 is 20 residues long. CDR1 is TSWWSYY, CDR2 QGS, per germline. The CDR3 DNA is TGTGCTCTTGGGGAACTTCCCAGGGAGGGGACCAGTAAGTACACCGATAAACTCACCTTT. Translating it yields CALGELPREGTSKYTDKLTF.

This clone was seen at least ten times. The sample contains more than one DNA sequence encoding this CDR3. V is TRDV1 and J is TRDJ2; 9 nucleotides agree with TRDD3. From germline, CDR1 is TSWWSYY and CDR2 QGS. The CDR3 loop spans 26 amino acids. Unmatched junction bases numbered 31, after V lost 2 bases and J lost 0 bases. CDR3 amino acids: CALGEGPSHGGKWGIKSATLTAQLFF. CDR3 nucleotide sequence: TGTGCTCTTGGGGAAGGTCCCTCCCATGGAGGTAAATGGGGGATAAAGTCCGCAACTTTGACAGCACAACTCTTCTTT.

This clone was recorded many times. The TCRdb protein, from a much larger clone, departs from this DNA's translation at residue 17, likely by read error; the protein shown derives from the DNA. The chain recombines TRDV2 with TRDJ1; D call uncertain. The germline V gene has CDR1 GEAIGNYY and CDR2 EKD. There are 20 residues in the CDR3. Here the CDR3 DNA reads TGTGCCTGTGACACCATCCTGGCCAGCCCCCAAAACTACTACGGCGATGAACTCATCTTT. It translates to CACDTILASPQNYYGDELIF.

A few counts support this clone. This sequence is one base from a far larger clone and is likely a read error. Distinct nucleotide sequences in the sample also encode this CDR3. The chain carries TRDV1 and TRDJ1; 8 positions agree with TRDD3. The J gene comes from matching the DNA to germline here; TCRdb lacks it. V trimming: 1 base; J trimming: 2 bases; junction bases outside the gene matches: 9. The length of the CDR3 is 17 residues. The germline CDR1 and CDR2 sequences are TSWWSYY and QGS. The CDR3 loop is CALGERPPGDITDKLIF. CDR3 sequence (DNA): TGTGCTCTTGGGGAACGGCCCCCGGGGGATATAACCGATAAACTCATCTTT.

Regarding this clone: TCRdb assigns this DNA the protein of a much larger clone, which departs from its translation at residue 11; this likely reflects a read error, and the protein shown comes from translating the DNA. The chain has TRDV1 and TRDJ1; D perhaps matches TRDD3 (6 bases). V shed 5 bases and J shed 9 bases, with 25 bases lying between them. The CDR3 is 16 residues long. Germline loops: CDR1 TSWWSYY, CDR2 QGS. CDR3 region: CALGNFPRYWAGELIF. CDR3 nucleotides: TGTGCTCTTGGGAACTTCCCGAGGTACTGGGCTGGGGAACTCATCTTT.

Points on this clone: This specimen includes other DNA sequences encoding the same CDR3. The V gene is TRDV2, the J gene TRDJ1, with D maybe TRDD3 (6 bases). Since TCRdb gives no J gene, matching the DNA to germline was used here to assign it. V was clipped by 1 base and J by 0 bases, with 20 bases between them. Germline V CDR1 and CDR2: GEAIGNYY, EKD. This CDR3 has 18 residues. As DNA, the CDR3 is TGTGCCTGTGACACAGTGGGGGGGGGGTACCCGAACACCGATAAACTCATCTTT. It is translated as CACDTVGGGYPNTDKLIF.

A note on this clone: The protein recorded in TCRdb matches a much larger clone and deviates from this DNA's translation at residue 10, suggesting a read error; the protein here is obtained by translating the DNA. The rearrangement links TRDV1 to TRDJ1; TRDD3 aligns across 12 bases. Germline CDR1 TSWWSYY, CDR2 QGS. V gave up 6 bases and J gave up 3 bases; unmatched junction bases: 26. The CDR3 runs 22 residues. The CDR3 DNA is TGTGCTCTTGGAGATTTCCCTTCTGTGTGGGGGATACTGGGGGATACACCCGATAAACTCATCTTT. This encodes CALGDFPSVWGILGDTPDKLIF.

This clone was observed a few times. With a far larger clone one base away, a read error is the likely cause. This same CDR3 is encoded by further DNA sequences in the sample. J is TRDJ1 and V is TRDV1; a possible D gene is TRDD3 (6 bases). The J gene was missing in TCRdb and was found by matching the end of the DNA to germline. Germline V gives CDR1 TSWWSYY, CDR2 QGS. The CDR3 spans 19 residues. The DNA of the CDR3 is TGTGCCCTTGGGGCGATCCTCAGCCTGCGCCGGGGGACGGGCGATAAACTCATCTTT. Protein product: CALGAILSLRRGTGDKLIF.

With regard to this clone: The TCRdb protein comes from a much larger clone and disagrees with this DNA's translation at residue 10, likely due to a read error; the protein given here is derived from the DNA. As DNA, the CDR3 is TGTGCTCTTGGGGAATTCTGTACTGGTACAAGTGTTAAACTCATCTTT. This encodes CALGEFCTGTSVKLIF. This sequence joins TRDV1 and TRDJ1, with a possible D match to TRDD3 (5 bases). As TCRdb names no J gene, one was assigned here on the basis of a DNA match to germline. The CDR3 runs 16 residues. Per the germline V gene, CDR1 is TSWWSYY and CDR2 is QGS. Trimming pared 2 bases from V and 7 bases from J, leaving 20 bases between.

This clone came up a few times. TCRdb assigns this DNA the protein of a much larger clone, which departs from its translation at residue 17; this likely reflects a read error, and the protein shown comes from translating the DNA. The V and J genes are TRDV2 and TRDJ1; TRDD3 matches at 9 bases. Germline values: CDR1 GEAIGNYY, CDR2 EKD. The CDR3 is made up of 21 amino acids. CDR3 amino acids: CACDTLKSGDTGLIHTYKLIF. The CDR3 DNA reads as TGTGCCTGTGACACCTTAAAATCGGGGGATACTGGCCTCATACACACCTATAAACTCATCTTT.

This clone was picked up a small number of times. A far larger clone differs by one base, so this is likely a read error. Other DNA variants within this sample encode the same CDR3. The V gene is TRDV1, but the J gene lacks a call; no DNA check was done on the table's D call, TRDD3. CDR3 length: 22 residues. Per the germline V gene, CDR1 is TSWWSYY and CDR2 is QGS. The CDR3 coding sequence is TGTGCTCTTGGGGAACTAAGACTGACCTTCTGGGGGAAAACTAGCTACACCGATAAGCTCATCTTT. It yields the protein CALGELRLTFWGKTSYTDKLIF.

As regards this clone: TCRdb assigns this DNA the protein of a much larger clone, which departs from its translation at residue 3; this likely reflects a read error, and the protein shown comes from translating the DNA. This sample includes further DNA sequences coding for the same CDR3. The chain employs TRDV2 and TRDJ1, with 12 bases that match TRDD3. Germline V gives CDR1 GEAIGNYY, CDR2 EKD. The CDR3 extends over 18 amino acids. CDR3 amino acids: CASDALLGDTSYTDKLIF. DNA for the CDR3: TGTGCCAGTGACGCTTTACTGGGGGATACTTCCTACACCGATAAGCTCATCTTT.

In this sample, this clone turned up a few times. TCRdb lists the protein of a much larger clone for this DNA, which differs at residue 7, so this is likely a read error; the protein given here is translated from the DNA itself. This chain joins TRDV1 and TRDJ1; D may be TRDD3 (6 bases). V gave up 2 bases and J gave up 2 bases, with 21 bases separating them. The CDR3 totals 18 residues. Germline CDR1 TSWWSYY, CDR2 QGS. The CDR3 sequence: CALGEEEGGISRTDKLIF. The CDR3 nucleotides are TGTGCTCTTGGGGAAGAGGAAGGCGGGATAAGTAGAACCGATAAACTCATCTTT.

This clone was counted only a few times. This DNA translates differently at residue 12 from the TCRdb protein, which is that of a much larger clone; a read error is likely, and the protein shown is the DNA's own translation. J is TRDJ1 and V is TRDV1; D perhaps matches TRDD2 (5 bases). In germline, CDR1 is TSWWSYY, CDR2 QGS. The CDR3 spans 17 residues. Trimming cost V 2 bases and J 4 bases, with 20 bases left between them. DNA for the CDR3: TGTGCTCTTGGGGAAGGTTTCCTCCAGACCTACATCGATAAACTCATCTTT. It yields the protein CALGEGFLQTYIDKLIF.

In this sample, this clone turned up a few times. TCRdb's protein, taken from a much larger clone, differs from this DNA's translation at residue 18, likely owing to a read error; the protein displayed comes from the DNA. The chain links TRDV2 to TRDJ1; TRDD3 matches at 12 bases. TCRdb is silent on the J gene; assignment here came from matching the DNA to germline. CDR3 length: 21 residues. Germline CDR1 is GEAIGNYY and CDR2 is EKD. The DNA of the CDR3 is TGTGCCTGTGATCGGTGCCTTCCTACTACTGGGGGATACAGGTCCACCGATAGACTCATCTTT. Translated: CACDRCLPTTGGYRSTDRLIF.

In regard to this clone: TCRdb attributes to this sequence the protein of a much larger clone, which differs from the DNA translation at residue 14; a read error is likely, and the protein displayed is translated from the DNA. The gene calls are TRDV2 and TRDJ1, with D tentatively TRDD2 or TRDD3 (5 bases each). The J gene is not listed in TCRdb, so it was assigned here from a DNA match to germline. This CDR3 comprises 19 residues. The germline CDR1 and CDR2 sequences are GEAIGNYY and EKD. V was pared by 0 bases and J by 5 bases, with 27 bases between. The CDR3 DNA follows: TGTGCCTGTGACACCCTCCGAGGGGGCCCTTCACCTACGACGGATAAACTCATCTTT. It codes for CACDTLRGGPSPTTDKLIF.